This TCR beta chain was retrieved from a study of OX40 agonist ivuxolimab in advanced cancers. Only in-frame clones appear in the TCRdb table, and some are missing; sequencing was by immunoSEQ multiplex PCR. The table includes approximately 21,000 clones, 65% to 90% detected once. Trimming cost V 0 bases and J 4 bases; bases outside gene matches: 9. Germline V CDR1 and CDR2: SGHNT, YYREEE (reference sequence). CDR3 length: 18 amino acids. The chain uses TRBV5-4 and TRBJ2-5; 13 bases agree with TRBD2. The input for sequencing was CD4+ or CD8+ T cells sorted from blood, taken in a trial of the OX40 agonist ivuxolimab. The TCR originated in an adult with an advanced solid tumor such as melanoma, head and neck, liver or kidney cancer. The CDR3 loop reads CASSLGSGLAGAVETQYF. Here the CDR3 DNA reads TGTGCCAGCAGCTTGGGATCCGGACTAGCGGGAGCGGTAGAGACCCAGTACTTC.